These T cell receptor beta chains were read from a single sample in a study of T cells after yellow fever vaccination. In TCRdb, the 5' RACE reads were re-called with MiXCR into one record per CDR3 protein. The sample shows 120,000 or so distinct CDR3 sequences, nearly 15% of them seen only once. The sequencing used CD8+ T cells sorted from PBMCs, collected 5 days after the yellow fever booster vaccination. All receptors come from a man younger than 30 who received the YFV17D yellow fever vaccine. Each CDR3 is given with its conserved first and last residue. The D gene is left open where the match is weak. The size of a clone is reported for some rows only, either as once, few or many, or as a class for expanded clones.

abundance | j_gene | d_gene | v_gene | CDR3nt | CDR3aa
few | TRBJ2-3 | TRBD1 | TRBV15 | TGTGCCACCAGCGGAGACAGGGCCACAGATACGCAGTATTTT | CATSGDRATDTQYF
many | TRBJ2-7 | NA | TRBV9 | TGTGCCAGCAGCGTAGGGGGTGGCCCCTACGAGCAGTACTTC | CASSVGGGPYEQYF
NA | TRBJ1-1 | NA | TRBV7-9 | TGTGCCAGCATCTCTTTAGAGGGCACTGAAGCTTTCTTT | CASISLEGTEAFF
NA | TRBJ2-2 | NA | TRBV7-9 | TGTGCCAGCAGCTCCGGACCGTTGATAGCGGATAGAACCGGGGAGCTGTTTTTT | CASSSGPLIADRTGELFF
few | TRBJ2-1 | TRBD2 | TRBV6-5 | TGTGCCAGCAGCCCAGACGGGGGGAATGAGCAGTTCTTC | CASSPDGGNEQFF
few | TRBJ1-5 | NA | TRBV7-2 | TGTGCCAGCAGCCGTACAGGGTATAGCAATCAGCCCCAGCATTTT | CASSRTGYSNQPQHF
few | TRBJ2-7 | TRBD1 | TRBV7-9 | TGTGCCAGCAGCTCCGGACAGGCGGGTAGGTCCTACGAGCAGTACTTC | CASSSGQAGRSYEQYF
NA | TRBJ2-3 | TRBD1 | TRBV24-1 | TGTGCCACCAGCTACTGGACAGGTGAGGCAGATACGCAGTATTTT | CATSYWTGEADTQYF
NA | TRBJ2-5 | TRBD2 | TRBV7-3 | TGTGCCAGCAGCTTAGTCGCGGGGGGGCAAGAGACCCAGTACTTC | CASSLVAGGQETQYF
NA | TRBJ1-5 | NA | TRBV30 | TGTGCCTCGGGGGACCAGGAGCCCCAGCATTTT | CASGDQEPQHF
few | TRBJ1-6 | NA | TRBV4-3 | TGCGCCAGCAGCCAAGGAGGGCGGGGCCATTCACCCCTCCACTTT | CASSQGGRGHSPLHF
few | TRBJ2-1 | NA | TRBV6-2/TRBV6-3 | TGTGCCAGCAGATCCCTCCGGCGAGGGGATGAGCAGTTCTTC | CASRSLRRGDEQFF
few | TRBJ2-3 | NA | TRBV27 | TGTGCCAGCAGTTTACTGTACACAGATACGCAGTATTTT | CASSLLYTDTQYF
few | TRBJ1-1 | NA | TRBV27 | TGTGCCAGCAGTTTCGGGGGGTTGACTGAAGCTTTCTTT | CASSFGGLTEAFF
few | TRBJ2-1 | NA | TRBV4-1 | TGCGCCAGCAGCCCGGTGGGGGTAAGGGATGAGCAGTTCTTC | CASSPVGVRDEQFF
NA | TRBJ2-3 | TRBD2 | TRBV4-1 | TGCGCCAGCAGCCAAGACTCGTGGGCTAGCGGGCAAGATACGCAGTATTTT | CASSQDSWASGQDTQYF
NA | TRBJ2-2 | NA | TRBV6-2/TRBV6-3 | TGTGCCAGCAGTTTCGGGGAAGAGCTGTTTTTT | CASSFGEELFF
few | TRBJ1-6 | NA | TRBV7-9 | TGTGCCAGCAGCAATACTCTACAGGAAAGGCGGTCACCCCTCCACTTT | CASSNTLQERRSPLHF
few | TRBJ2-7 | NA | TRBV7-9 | TGTGCCAGCAGCTTAGGTGAGGTCCCCTACGAGCAGTACTTC | CASSLGEVPYEQYF
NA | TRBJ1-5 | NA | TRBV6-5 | TGTGCCAGCAGAAGTGAGGGGAATCAGCCCCAGCATTTT | CASRSEGNQPQHF
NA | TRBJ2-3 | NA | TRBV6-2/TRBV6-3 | TGTGCCAGCAGTTACTCGAGGGGGGAGAGGACAGATACGCAGTATTTT | CASSYSRGERTDTQYF
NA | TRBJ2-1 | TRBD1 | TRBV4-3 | TGCGCCAGCAGCCAGAGGGGGACAGCAGGGGACCCGTTCTTC | CASSQRGTAGDPFF
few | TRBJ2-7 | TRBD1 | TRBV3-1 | TGTGCCAGCAGCCCCGGGACAGGGGCTCCCTACGAGCAGTACTTC | CASSPGTGAPYEQYF
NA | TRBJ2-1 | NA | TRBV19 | TGTGCCAGTAGTTGGGCCTACAATGAGCAGTTCTTC | CASSWAYNEQFF
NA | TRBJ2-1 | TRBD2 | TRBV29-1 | TGCAGCGTTTTCGGGGGGTATTACTATGAGCAGTTCTTC | CSVFGGYYYEQFF
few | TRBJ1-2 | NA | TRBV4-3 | TGCGCCAGCAGCCAAGATCCGGGGGGGATCTATGGCTACACCTTC | CASSQDPGGIYGYTF
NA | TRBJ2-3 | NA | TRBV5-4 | TGTGCCAGCAGCTTGGCCCAAGGCCGGGCTTATACGCAGTATTTT | CASSLAQGRAYTQYF
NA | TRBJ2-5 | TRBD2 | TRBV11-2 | TGTGCCAGCAGCTTAGGGGTGACTAGCGGGGGGGACGTGGAGACCCAGTACTTC | CASSLGVTSGGDVETQYF
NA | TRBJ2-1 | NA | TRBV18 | TGTGCCAGCTCACCACCGGGGACGGTAAATGAGCAGTTCTTC | CASSPPGTVNEQFF
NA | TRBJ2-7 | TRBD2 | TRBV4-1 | TGCGCCAGCAGCCAAGGCCCGGGCAGGGAGGGTACGGAGCAGTACTTC | CASSQGPGREGTEQYF
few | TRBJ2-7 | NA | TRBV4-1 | TGCGCCAGCAGCCAAGATAGGCCGGACTATTCCCCATCCTACGAGCAGTACTTC | CASSQDRPDYSPSYEQYF
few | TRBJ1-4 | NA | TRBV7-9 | TGTGCCAGCAGCGTAACACAAGGAGATGCAACTAATGAAAAACTGTTTTTT | CASSVTQGDATNEKLFF
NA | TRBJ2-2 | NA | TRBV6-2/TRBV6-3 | TGTGCCAGCAGTTACTCAACAGTGACCGGGGAGCTGTTTTTT | CASSYSTVTGELFF
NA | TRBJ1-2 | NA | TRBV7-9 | TGTGCCAGCAGCTCAGCCAGGGACATTTTTGGCTACACCTTC | CASSSARDIFGYTF
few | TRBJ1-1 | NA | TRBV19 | TGTGCCAGTAGTATGCTCAAGAACACTGAAGCTTTCTTT | CASSMLKNTEAFF
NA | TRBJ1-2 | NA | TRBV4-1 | TGCGCCAGCAGCCAAGTATCTAACTATGGCTACACCTTC | CASSQVSNYGYTF
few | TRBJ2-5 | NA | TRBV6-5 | TGTGCCAGCAGCCAAAGTTCCAGGGATGGGACCCAGTACTTC | CASSQSSRDGTQYF
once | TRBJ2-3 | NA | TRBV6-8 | TGTGCCAGCACTGACCGAGATACGCAGTATTTT | CASTDRDTQYF
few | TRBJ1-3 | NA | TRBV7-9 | TGTGCCAGCAGCTCCCCCTTTCGGGACTCTGGAAACACCATATATTTT | CASSSPFRDSGNTIYF
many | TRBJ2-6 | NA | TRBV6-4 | TGTGCCAGCAGTGAATCCTCACGCTCTGGGGCCAACGTCCTGACTTTC | CASSESSRSGANVLTF
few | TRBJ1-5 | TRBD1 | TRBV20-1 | TGCAGTGCTAGAGTCGCCGGGACAGGGGACAATCAGCCCCAGCATTTT | CSARVAGTGDNQPQHF
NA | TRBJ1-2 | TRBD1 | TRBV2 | TGTGCCAGCGTTGGGGACAGCTATGGCTACACCTTC | CASVGDSYGYTF
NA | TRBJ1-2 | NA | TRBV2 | TGTGCCAGCAACCCCTCGGGAGCTCGTAACTATGGCTACACCTTC | CASNPSGARNYGYTF
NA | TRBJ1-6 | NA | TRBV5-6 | TGTGCCAGCAGCTTGGGCAGGGCGCAATCACCCCTCCACTTT | CASSLGRAQSPLHF
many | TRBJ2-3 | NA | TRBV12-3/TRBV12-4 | TGTGCCAGCACGGGAGGGGGCGCATCAGATACGCAGTATTTT | CASTGGGASDTQYF